The rows below give T cell receptor beta chains drawn from one sample of a study of T cells in localized non-small cell lung cancer. The protocol was immunoSEQ multiplex PCR, while the TCRdb copy is restricted to in-frame clones and leaves out a portion. The sample has fewer than 30,000 clones; roughly 88% are singletons. The material was PBMCs, obtained before any cancer treatment. These receptors were taken from a man aged 35-75 years with stage II lung adenocarcinoma. Each CDR3 is given with its conserved first and last residue. Each record gives: J gene, V gene, D gene, clone size, CDR3 DNA, CDR3 protein. The D gene is left open where the match is weak. The size field is filled for only some rows; it gives once, few, many or a size class.

j_gene: TRBJ2-1; v_gene: TRBV5-4; d_gene: TRBD2; abundance: once; CDR3nt: TGTGCCAGCAGCTTGGGCGGGAGCTCCTACAATGAGCAGTTCTTC; CDR3aa: CASSLGGSSYNEQFF
j_gene: TRBJ2-3; v_gene: TRBV7-3; d_gene: -; abundance: -; CDR3nt: TGTGCCAGCAGCTCGGGGACCCGCACAGATACGCAGTATTTT; CDR3aa: CASSSGTRTDTQYF
j_gene: TRBJ1-1; v_gene: TRBV5-1; d_gene: -; abundance: -; CDR3nt: TGCGCCAGCAGCTTGGGAGGGCTGAACACTGAAGCTTTCTTT; CDR3aa: CASSLGGLNTEAFF
j_gene: TRBJ2-3; v_gene: TRBV6-6; d_gene: TRBD2; abundance: -; CDR3nt: TGTGCCAGCAGCTTAGCGGGGGGGAGCACAGATACGCAGTATTTT; CDR3aa: CASSLAGGSTDTQYF
j_gene: TRBJ1-1; v_gene: TRBV19; d_gene: TRBD1; abundance: -; CDR3nt: TGTGCCATTGAGGGGGCTGAGAACACTGAAGCTTTCTTT; CDR3aa: CAIEGAENTEAFF
j_gene: TRBJ2-3; v_gene: TRBV10-3; d_gene: TRBD2; abundance: -; CDR3nt: TGTGCCATCAGTGGGACTAGCGGGGTAGCAGATACGCAGTATTTT; CDR3aa: CAISGTSGVADTQYF
j_gene: TRBJ2-3; v_gene: TRBV27; d_gene: TRBD2; abundance: -; CDR3nt: TGTGCCAGCAGTTTTAGCGGGGGCCGTAGCACAGATACGCAGTATTTT; CDR3aa: CASSFSGGRSTDTQYF
j_gene: TRBJ2-5; v_gene: TRBV9; d_gene: TRBD2; abundance: -; CDR3nt: TGTGCCAGCAGCGTCGCTAGCGGGGGGCGAGAGACCCAGTACTTC; CDR3aa: CASSVASGGRETQYF
j_gene: TRBJ2-7; v_gene: TRBV29-1; d_gene: -; abundance: -; CDR3nt: TGCAGCGTTGTGGGTCAGAGTTCGGGCGAGCAGTACTTC; CDR3aa: CSVVGQSSGEQYF
j_gene: TRBJ1-4; v_gene: TRBV5-6; d_gene: -; abundance: -; CDR3nt: TGTGCCAGCAGCCTGGTCGGAGAGGGTGGGGAAAAACTGTTTTTT; CDR3aa: CASSLVGEGGEKLFF
j_gene: TRBJ2-3; v_gene: TRBV7-2; d_gene: TRBD2; abundance: -; CDR3nt: TGTGCCAGCAGCTTAGCCCCAGCGGGAGTGGGGGATACGCAGTATTTT; CDR3aa: CASSLAPAGVGDTQYF
j_gene: TRBJ2-7; v_gene: TRBV6-5; d_gene: -; abundance: -; CDR3nt: TGTGCCAGCAGTTCGGACAAAACCTACGAGCAGTACTTC; CDR3aa: CASSSDKTYEQYF
j_gene: TRBJ1-1; v_gene: TRBV15; d_gene: -; abundance: -; CDR3nt: TGTGCCACCAGATCGACAGAAACGAACACTGAAGCTTTCTTT; CDR3aa: CATRSTETNTEAFF
j_gene: TRBJ1-6; v_gene: TRBV4-1; d_gene: -; abundance: few; CDR3nt: TGCGCCAGCAGCCAAACGACACTCGAGGGGTCACCCCTCCACTTT; CDR3aa: CASSQTTLEGSPLHF
j_gene: TRBJ2-7; v_gene: TRBV4-2; d_gene: -; abundance: -; CDR3nt: TGTGCCAGCAGCCGAGGCGAAGGGGCGGGGACAGCTTATTACGAGCAGTACTTC; CDR3aa: CASSRGEGAGTAYYEQYF
j_gene: TRBJ1-2; v_gene: TRBV19; d_gene: TRBD1; abundance: -; CDR3nt: TGTGCCAGTAGTCCAAGACAGGGGGCGGCGGGAAACTATGGCTACACCTTC; CDR3aa: CASSPRQGAAGNYGYTF
j_gene: TRBJ2-7; v_gene: TRBV7-9; d_gene: -; abundance: -; CDR3nt: TGTGCCAGCAGCCCCCCGGGGAGCTCCTACGGGCAGTACTTC; CDR3aa: CASSPPGSSYGQYF
j_gene: TRBJ2-7; v_gene: TRBV9; d_gene: -; abundance: -; CDR3nt: TGTGCCAGCAGCGCACAGGGCTACGAGCAGTACTTC; CDR3aa: CASSAQGYEQYF
j_gene: TRBJ2-2; v_gene: TRBV5-1; d_gene: -; abundance: -; CDR3nt: TGCGCCAGCAGCTCCCCAGGCGACACCGGGGAGCTGTTTTTT; CDR3aa: CASSSPGDTGELFF
j_gene: TRBJ1-2; v_gene: TRBV6-5; d_gene: TRBD1; abundance: -; CDR3nt: TGTGCCAGCAGTCTGGGACAGGACTATGGCTACACCTTC; CDR3aa: CASSLGQDYGYTF
j_gene: TRBJ2-1; v_gene: TRBV6-6; d_gene: -; abundance: -; CDR3nt: TGTGCCAGCAACCCTCGCGGGGCGGGTTCCTACAATGAGCAGTTCTTC; CDR3aa: CASNPRGAGSYNEQFF
j_gene: TRBJ2-1; v_gene: TRBV6-1; d_gene: -; abundance: -; CDR3nt: TGTGCCAGCAGTCGTACGGATTCCTACAATGAGCAGTTCTTC; CDR3aa: CASSRTDSYNEQFF
j_gene: TRBJ2-5; v_gene: TRBV12-5; d_gene: -; abundance: -; CDR3nt: TGTGCTAGTGGTTCAGACTATCAAGAGACCCAGTACTTC; CDR3aa: CASGSDYQETQYF
j_gene: TRBJ1-2; v_gene: TRBV28; d_gene: -; abundance: -; CDR3nt: TGTGCCAGCATGGCGAGCTATGGCTACACCTTC; CDR3aa: CASMASYGYTF
j_gene: TRBJ2-7; v_gene: TRBV5-6; d_gene: TRBD2; abundance: -; CDR3nt: TGTGCCAGCAGCCGGACTAGCGGGACTTCTAGGCAGTACTTC; CDR3aa: CASSRTSGTSRQYF
j_gene: TRBJ2-7; v_gene: TRBV7-3; d_gene: TRBD1; abundance: -; CDR3nt: TGTGCCAGCAGCTTACATGGGACAGTAACCTACGAGCAGTACTTC; CDR3aa: CASSLHGTVTYEQYF
j_gene: TRBJ1-4; v_gene: TRBV18; d_gene: -; abundance: once; CDR3nt: TGTGCCAGCTCACAGGGGGCAACTAATGAAAAACTGTTTTTT; CDR3aa: CASSQGATNEKLFF
j_gene: TRBJ2-1; v_gene: TRBV7-2; d_gene: -; abundance: -; CDR3nt: TGTGCCAGCAGCCTCACCGGGACGGTAAACAATGAGCAGTTCTTC; CDR3aa: CASSLTGTVNNEQFF
j_gene: TRBJ2-3; v_gene: TRBV29-1; d_gene: -; abundance: -; CDR3nt: TGCAGCTGCCGACGTACTAGCACAGATACGCAGTATTTT; CDR3aa: CSCRRTSTDTQYF
j_gene: TRBJ2-3; v_gene: TRBV6-4; d_gene: TRBD2; abundance: once; CDR3nt: TGTGCCAGCAGCGAACTAGCGGGGGGCAGCACAGATACGCAGTATTTT; CDR3aa: CASSELAGGSTDTQYF
j_gene: TRBJ2-7; v_gene: TRBV9; d_gene: -; abundance: -; CDR3nt: TGTGCCAGCAGCGTAGTATGGAGGACCCGGCCCCACGAGCAGTACTTC; CDR3aa: CASSVVWRTRPHEQYF
j_gene: TRBJ1-1; v_gene: TRBV6-1; d_gene: -; abundance: -; CDR3nt: TGTGCCAGCAGTGAACTCCAGGAAGACAATCGGAGGACTGAAGCTTTCTTT; CDR3aa: CASSELQEDNRRTEAFF
j_gene: TRBJ2-7; v_gene: TRBV5-1; d_gene: -; abundance: -; CDR3nt: TGCGCCAGCAGCCCCGGACAGCCCGAGTACGAGCAGTACTTC; CDR3aa: CASSPGQPEYEQYF
j_gene: TRBJ1-5; v_gene: TRBV7-9; d_gene: -; abundance: -; CDR3nt: TGTGCCAGCAGCTTAAATGATCAGCCCCAGCATTTT; CDR3aa: CASSLNDQPQHF
j_gene: TRBJ2-3; v_gene: TRBV6-4; d_gene: TRBD1; abundance: -; CDR3nt: TGTGCCAGCAGTGGACAGGGGTCAGATACGCAGTATTTT; CDR3aa: CASSGQGSDTQYF
j_gene: TRBJ1-2; v_gene: TRBV27; d_gene: -; abundance: -; CDR3nt: TGTGCCAGCAGCCTCAATTCAGGGGTTCCCTATGGCTACACCTTC; CDR3aa: CASSLNSGVPYGYTF
j_gene: TRBJ1-1; v_gene: TRBV19; d_gene: TRBD1; abundance: -; CDR3nt: TGTGCCAGCAATACAGGGGGCTACACTGAAGCTTTCTTT; CDR3aa: CASNTGGYTEAFF
j_gene: TRBJ1-2; v_gene: TRBV6-6; d_gene: -; abundance: -; CDR3nt: TGTGCCAGCACCCTTCCCGGGGGGGGCAATGGCTACACCTTC; CDR3aa: CASTLPGGGNGYTF
j_gene: TRBJ2-7; v_gene: TRBV7-6; d_gene: -; abundance: -; CDR3nt: TGTGCCAGCAGCCTTGGAGACCTCGAGCAGTACTTC; CDR3aa: CASSLGDLEQYF
j_gene: TRBJ1-1; v_gene: TRBV10-2; d_gene: -; abundance: -; CDR3nt: TGCGCCAGCAGTGTTCTGGGGGGAGGGCGGAACACTGAAGCTTTCTTT; CDR3aa: CASSVLGGGRNTEAFF
j_gene: TRBJ2-2; v_gene: TRBV29-1; d_gene: TRBD1; abundance: -; CDR3nt: TGCAGCGTTGAAGTAGAACAGGGGGCTGACACCGGGGAGCTGTTTTTT; CDR3aa: CSVEVEQGADTGELFF
j_gene: TRBJ2-5; v_gene: TRBV6-1; d_gene: -; abundance: -; CDR3nt: TGTGCCAGCAGTGAAGGAGGCTATGGAGAGACCCAGTACTTC; CDR3aa: CASSEGGYGETQYF
j_gene: TRBJ1-2; v_gene: TRBV6-5; d_gene: -; abundance: -; CDR3nt: TGTGCCAGCAGAAAGACCGGGGCCTCGGGTGGCTACACCTTC; CDR3aa: CASRKTGASGGYTF
j_gene: TRBJ2-5; v_gene: TRBV7-2; d_gene: TRBD1; abundance: few; CDR3nt: TGTGCCAGCAGCTTCAACAGGGGTGGGGAGACCCAGTACTTC; CDR3aa: CASSFNRGGETQYF
j_gene: TRBJ2-7; v_gene: TRBV5-4; d_gene: TRBD1; abundance: -; CDR3nt: TGTGCCAGCAGCTTGGAGCAGGGGGCCTACGAGCAGTACTTC; CDR3aa: CASSLEQGAYEQYF
j_gene: TRBJ2-3; v_gene: TRBV5-1; d_gene: -; abundance: once; CDR3nt: TGCGCCAGCCACTCAGGGGCCACAGATACGCAGTATTTT; CDR3aa: CASHSGATDTQYF
j_gene: TRBJ2-1; v_gene: TRBV6-5; d_gene: -; abundance: -; CDR3nt: TGTGCCAGCAAACGGAGGGCAAGCTCCTACAATGAGCAGTTCTTC; CDR3aa: CASKRRASSYNEQFF
j_gene: TRBJ1-2; v_gene: TRBV19; d_gene: TRBD1; abundance: -; CDR3nt: TGTGCCAGTAGTCCAGGGACAGGGGATTTGGGCACCTTC; CDR3aa: CASSPGTGDLGTF
j_gene: TRBJ2-5; v_gene: TRBV28; d_gene: TRBD2; abundance: -; CDR3nt: TGTGCCAGCAACACTGGACTAGCGGGGGTCCAAGAGACCCAGTACTTC; CDR3aa: CASNTGLAGVQETQYF
j_gene: TRBJ1-2; v_gene: TRBV28; d_gene: -; abundance: -; CDR3nt: TGTGCCAGCAGTTTGGGCTACTACTATGGCTACACCTTC; CDR3aa: CASSLGYYYGYTF
j_gene: TRBJ2-2; v_gene: TRBV9; d_gene: TRBD1; abundance: -; CDR3nt: TGTGCCAGCAGCGTAGAGACAGGGATATTTCACACCGGGGAGCTGTTTTTT; CDR3aa: CASSVETGIFHTGELFF
j_gene: TRBJ2-2; v_gene: TRBV7-8; d_gene: -; abundance: -; CDR3nt: TGTGCCAGCAGTTCTACTTCCACCGGCGGGGAGCTGTTTTTT; CDR3aa: CASSSTSTGGELFF
j_gene: TRBJ2-7; v_gene: TRBV19; d_gene: TRBD1; abundance: -; CDR3nt: TGTGCCAGTAGTCCACGGGACAGGTGGCTGGGAGGCGAGCAGTACTTC; CDR3aa: CASSPRDRWLGGEQYF
j_gene: TRBJ2-5; v_gene: TRBV7-2; d_gene: TRBD1; abundance: -; CDR3nt: TGTGCCAGCAGCTTTGGACAGGGGGCCATGACCCAGTACTTC; CDR3aa: CASSFGQGAMTQYF
j_gene: TRBJ1-3; v_gene: TRBV7-3; d_gene: -; abundance: -; CDR3nt: TGTGCCAGCAGCGCAGGGATCTCTGGAAACACCATATATTTT; CDR3aa: CASSAGISGNTIYF
j_gene: TRBJ1-1; v_gene: TRBV14; d_gene: -; abundance: once; CDR3nt: TGTGCCAGCAGCCAAGATAGGTCGTTAACAGCACGAGGTAATGAAGCTTTCTTT; CDR3aa: CASSQDRSLTARGNEAFF
j_gene: TRBJ2-7; v_gene: TRBV5-1; d_gene: TRBD1; abundance: -; CDR3nt: TGCGCCAGCAGCACACAGGGGGGAAGCGAGCAGTACTTC; CDR3aa: CASSTQGGSEQYF
j_gene: TRBJ2-2; v_gene: TRBV6-1; d_gene: -; abundance: -; CDR3nt: TGTGCCAGCAGTGAAGGGCAGGGGAATAGCGCCGGGGAGCTGTTTTTT; CDR3aa: CASSEGQGNSAGELFF